This T cell receptor beta chain was recorded in a study of T cell responses to AZD1222 COVID-19 vaccine. Study in general: Pooling of second doses given at about 4 or about 12 weeks was done. Study outcomes and limitations: Sampling that yielded the repertoires occurred only after the peak T cell response. Baseline seropositivity characterized only a handful of AZD1222 recipients.

Method: immunoSEQ multiplex PCR; TCRdb's copy keeps in-frame clones and lacks some. The sample carries about 150,000 clones, 85% to 90% recorded once. About this clone itself: The antigen remains unidentified.

Germline trimming cut 5 bases from V and 1 base from J; bases unmatched to any gene: 3. CDR3 length equals 14 residues. Germline CDR1 is SGHRS and CDR2 is YFSETQ. This clonotype was obtained from an adult in good health. The chain combines TRBV5-1 with TRBJ2-5; 9 nucleotides agree with TRBD1. The sample consisted of peripheral blood, taken on day 0 of AZD1222 vaccination. CDR3 coding DNA: TGCGCCAGCAGACTACAGGGGGCCCAAGAGACCCAGTACTTC. Its translation is CASRLQGAQETQYF. The full variable domain, in which reference TRBV5-1 and TRBJ2-5 provide the parts outside the CDR3, is KAGVTQTPRYLIKTRGQQVTLSCSPISGHRSVSWYQQTPGQGLQFLFEYFSETQRNKGNFPGRFSGRQFSNSRSEMNVSTLELGDSALYLCASRLQGAQETQYFGPGTRLLVL.